This T cell receptor beta chain was sequenced for a study of CD8 T cells in ankylosing spondylitis. This clonotype was detected ten times or more. Via MiXCR, TCRdb re-called the 5' RACE reads, giving one row per CDR3 protein. The table has about 39,000 distinct CDR3 sequences, 3.5% to 4% seen once. Germline V gives CDR1 SGDLS, CDR2 YYNGEE. The CDR3 is 15 residues long. V lost 0 bases and J lost 4, with 10 bases in between. Material: blood, either unsorted or a sorted T cell fraction (not recorded which). The chain is built from TRBV9 and TRBJ1-4; D remains ambiguous. The receptor was isolated from a female donor with ankylosing spondylitis or in good health (not recorded which). In nucleotides, the CDR3 is TGTGCCAGCAGCGTAGGTAGTCATCATAATGAAAAACTGTTTTTT. Protein: CASSVGSHHNEKLFF.